One and the same sample provided the 19 T cell receptor beta chains below, sequenced in a study of response to subunit inactivated influenza vaccine. MiXCR, run by TCRdb on the RT-PCR reads, gives a single entry per CDR3 protein. The sample records about 500,000 distinct CDR3 sequences, approximately 6.9% being singletons. The sequences come from PBMCs from blood, collected roughly 24 months after vaccination. The receptors here all came from a man aged 45 to 75 who received an inactivated influenza vaccine.

The chain combines TRBV20-1 with TRBJ2-7; a weak D match, TRBD2 (6 bases). The CDR3 has 13 residues. Deletions cut 6 bases from V and 5 bases from J, with 17 bases between. The germline gives CDR1 DFQATT, CDR2 SNEGSKA (reference sequence). CDR3 residues: CSAPTGTSNEQYF. DNA for the CDR3: TGCAGTGCCCCAACCGGGACTTCCAACGAGCAGTACTTC.

This clonotype was recorded many times. The chain carries TRBV20-1 and TRBJ2-1, with D possibly matching TRBD1 (5 bases). The CDR3 length is 14 residues. Trimming removed 2 bases from V and 2 bases from J, with 10 bases in between. Germline V gene lookup returns CDR1 DFQATT and CDR2 SNEGSKA (reference sequence). The DNA of the CDR3 is TGCAGTGCTAGAAGGGGTCGAACCTACAATGAGCAGTTCTTC. Encoded protein: CSARRGRTYNEQFF.

This sequence joins TRBV12-3 or TRBV12-4 and TRBJ2-3, with a possible D match to TRBD2 (6 bases). Deletions cut 7 bases from V and 0 bases from J, with 11 bases between. CDR3 size: 14 residues. CDR3 nucleotides: TGTGCCAGCAAAGCCGGGACTAGCACAGATACGCAGTATTTT. This encodes CASKAGTSTDTQYF.

The chain couples TRBV12-3 or TRBV12-4 to TRBJ2-7, with D possibly TRBD1 on 6 matching bases. V dropped 5 bases and J dropped 2 bases, with 13 bases sitting between them. The CDR3 has 14 residues. In DNA, the CDR3 is TGTGCCAGCAGTCCACGACAGGTGCCCTACGAGCAGTACTTC. Its translation is CASSPRQVPYEQYF.

The chain has TRBV20-1 and TRBJ2-1, with TRBD1 matching 8 bases. Looked up from germline, CDR1 is DFQATT and CDR2 is SNEGSKA (reference sequence). J was trimmed by 0 bases and V by 4 bases; bases with no gene match: 2. This CDR3 is 14 amino acids long. CDR3 sequence (DNA): TGCAGTGCTAAAACAGGGGGCTCCTACAATGAGCAGTTCTTC. Translation gives CSAKTGGSYNEQFF.

Worth noting for this clonotype: Given a much more abundant clone one base away, this may be a read error. The chain employs TRBV14 and TRBJ1-1; 8 bases map to TRBD1. This CDR3 has 13 amino acids. Germline lookup yields CDR1 SGHDN and CDR2 FVKESK. The CDR3 DNA is TGTGCCAGCACCTTGGGACAGGCCACTAAAGCTTTCTTT. It is translated as CASTLGQATKAFF. The entire variable domain, with the rest obtained from reference TRBV14 and TRBJ1-1, is as follows: EAGVTQFPSHSVIEKGQTVTLRCDPISGHDNLYWYRRVMGKEIKFLLHFVKESKQDESGMPNNRFLAERTGGTYSTLKVQPAELEDSGVYFCASTLGQATKAFFGQGTRLTVV.

The V and J genes are TRBV6-5 and TRBJ2-1; D gene uncertain. With 0 bases removed from V and 13 bases from J, the gap between germline ends came to 13 bases. From germline, CDR1 is MNHEY and CDR2 SVGAGI. CDR3 length: 13 residues. CDR3 in amino acids: CASSYSARGSQFF. In DNA form, the CDR3 reads TGTGCCAGCAGTTACTCCGCTAGAGGAAGTCAGTTCTTC.

This clonotype showed up just a few times. The chain carries TRBV7-2 and TRBJ1-5, with D tentatively TRBD1 (6 bases). The CDR3 has 15 residues. Per the germline V gene, CDR1 is SGHTA and CDR2 is FQGNSA. V was shortened by 5 bases and J by 0 bases, with 11 bases between the two germline ends. CDR3 loop: CASSPGVGSNQPQHF. The CDR3 region has the DNA TGTGCCAGCAGCCCAGGGGTGGGTAGCAATCAGCCCCAGCATTTT. The entire variable domain, with the rest obtained from reference TRBV7-2 and TRBJ1-5, is as follows: GAGVSQSPSNKVTEKGKDVELRCDPISGHTALYWYRQSLGQGLEFLIYFQGNSAPDKSGLPSDRFSAERTGGSVSTLTIQRTQQEDSAVYLCASSPGVGSNQPQHFGDGTRLSIL.

This clonotype was counted once. The chain has TRBV12-3 or TRBV12-4 and TRBJ2-1; TRBD1 matches at 9 bases. This CDR3 spans 16 amino acids. V dropped 3 bases and J dropped 7; count of bases not matched to a gene: 10. The CDR3 DNA reads as TGTGCCAGCAGTTTGGGTTTGGGGACAGGGACAAATGAGCAGTTCTTC. As protein: CASSLGLGTGTNEQFF.

This clonotype was counted a few times. This sequence joins TRBV18 and TRBJ2-5, with D perhaps matching TRBD2 (5 bases). V was trimmed by 3 bases and J by 5 bases, leaving 19 bases between them. The V gene's germline CDR1 is KGHSH and CDR2 LQKENI. This CDR3 spans 16 amino acids. In DNA form, the CDR3 reads TGTGCCAGCTCACCCCTACCGGGATCCGCACAGGAGACCCAGTACTTC. It codes for CASSPLPGSAQETQYF.

There are many counts of this clonotype. The rearrangement joins TRBV6-1 to TRBJ1-6, with D possibly TRBD1 on 5 matching bases. Trimming shortened V by 10 bases and J by 6 bases, and 13 bases separated the two germline ends. Germline-derived CDR1 and CDR2 are MNHNS and SASEGT. This CDR3 region has 13 residues. The CDR3 sequence is CATRRQGNSPLHF. CDR3 nucleotide sequence: TGTGCCACTCGACGGCAGGGTAATTCACCCCTCCACTTT.

This clonotype was counted at least ten times. The chain links TRBV20-1 to TRBJ2-3; unclear D gene. The CDR3 length is 13 residues. CDR1 is DFQATT and CDR2 is SNEGSKA in the germline V gene (reference sequence). Trimming left V 5 bases short and J 2 bases short, with 11 bases between. For the CDR3, the DNA is TGCAGTGCTTGGGCCTATACCACAGATACGCAGTATTTT. Translation: CSAWAYTTDTQYF.

This chain connects TRBV6-5 to TRBJ2-2; D is possibly TRBD2 (5 bases). Trimming removed 3 bases at V and 5 bases at J, with 13 bases between. Looked up from germline, CDR1 is MNHEY and CDR2 is SVGAGI. The CDR3 covers 15 residues. The CDR3, as DNA: TGTGCCAGCAGTTATCTGTTCGGGGAGACCGGGGAGCTGTTTTTT. Amino acid sequence: CASSYLFGETGELFF.

The chain joins TRBV20-1 to TRBJ2-3; D remains ambiguous. V lost 4 bases and J 2 bases, leaving 10 bases between the germline ends. The CDR3 runs 13 residues. CDR1 and CDR2 from the germline V gene are DFQATT and SNEGSKA (reference sequence). CDR3 sequence (DNA): TGCAGTGCTACGGCCGAACCCACAGATACGCAGTATTTT. This gives the protein CSATAEPTDTQYF.

A few counts support this clonotype. The rearrangement joins TRBV7-2 to TRBJ2-2; D may be TRBD1 (5 bases). The CDR3 length is 15 residues. The germline gives CDR1 SGHTA, CDR2 FQGNSA. Trimming shortened V by 1 base and J by 6 bases, and 12 bases separated the two germline ends. Here the CDR3 DNA reads TGTGCCAGCAGCTTAGATGGTGGGGCAGCCGGGGAGCTGTTTTTT. Translating gives CASSLDGGAAGELFF.

The V call is TRBV20-1, the J call TRBJ1-4; D unresolved. There are 14 residues in the CDR3. Germline-derived CDR1 and CDR2 are DFQATT and SNEGSKA (reference sequence). V lost 0 bases and J 8 bases, leaving 13 bases between the germline ends. CDR3 protein: CSARESQVREKLFF. CDR3 in DNA: TGCAGTGCTAGAGAATCCCAGGTGCGGGAAAAACTGTTTTTT.

The V gene is TRBV21-1, the J gene TRBJ2-4; TRBD1, the table's D call, lacks a check against the DNA. TRBV21-1 is a pseudogene locus. This CDR3 comprises 16 residues. The CDR3: CASSNGGGLAKNIQYF. The CDR3 nucleotides are TGTGCCAGCAGCAACGGCGGGGGATTAGCCAAAAACATTCAGTACTTC.

This clonotype was detected only a few times. This chain uses TRBV14 with TRBJ2-7; D not resolved. CDR1 is SGHDN, CDR2 FVKESK, per germline. The V end lost 1 base, the J end lost 7 bases, and 14 bases lay between the germline ends. CDR3 length: 14 residues. CDR3 sequence: CASSQGPPPWEQYF. In DNA form, the CDR3 reads TGTGCCAGCAGCCAAGGCCCCCCGCCCTGGGAGCAGTACTTC.

This clonotype was seen repeatedly, ten times or more. V gene TRBV7-9 combines with J gene TRBJ2-1; the D gene is possibly TRBD2 (5 bases). Germline CDR1 SEHNR, CDR2 FQNEAQ (reference sequence). CDR3 size: 16 residues. V was clipped by 0 bases and J by 2 bases, with 11 bases between them. The chain's CDR3 is CASSLAPGEPYNEQFF. As DNA, the CDR3 is TGTGCCAGCAGCTTAGCGCCCGGGGAACCCTACAATGAGCAGTTCTTC.